These 23 T cell receptor beta chains share one sample of origin, sequenced in a study of T cells in Graves' hyperthyroidism and ophthalmopathy. Amplification of TCR beta CDR3 regions was performed using RNA transcripts as template. RT-PCR in the first round (using the HTBI primer set) targeted the TCR CDR3. Using its own MiXCR run on the multiplex PCR reads, TCRdb lists one record per CDR3 protein. Of over 350,000 distinct CDR3 sequences listed, under 15% were seen once; the top ten hold about 12%. The source material was blood. These receptors all stem from a man aged 18 to 29 with Graves' ophthalmopathy.

Many counts were recorded for this clonotype. One end of the junction is discordant with germline, which a read error may explain. The chain links TRBV5-1 to TRBJ2-7, with TRBD2 as a possible D gene (6 bases). The CDR3 contains 13 residues. CDR1 and CDR2 from the germline V gene are SGHRS and YFSETQ. As DNA, the CDR3 is TGTGCCAGCAGCTTAGGAGGGGACTACGAGCAGTACTTC. It specifies CASSLGGDYEQYF.

The DNA of the CDR3 is TGTGCCAGCAGTTACACCCTGGGCTACACCTTC. It is translated as CASSYTLGYTF. The chain uses TRBV6-2 or TRBV6-3 and TRBJ1-2; D is uncertain. This CDR3 has 11 amino acids. Germline loops: CDR1 MNHEY, CDR2 SVGEGT. The V and J ends lost 2 bases and 8 bases respectively, with 6 bases between them.

The chain uses TRBV19 and TRBJ2-3; 7 bases map to TRBD1. The CDR3 consists of 14 residues. Trimming removed 7 bases from V and 3 bases from J; junction bases left unmatched: 7. Germline CDR1 and CDR2: LNHDA and SQIVND (reference sequence). CDR3 loop: CASNPTGTTDTQYF. Written as DNA, the CDR3 is TGTGCCAGTAACCCGACAGGGACGACAGATACGCAGTATTTT.

This clonotype was recorded many times. The genes are TRBV11-2 and TRBJ2-1; D unclear. The V and J ends lost 5 bases and 9 bases respectively, with 23 bases between them. The CDR3 consists of 16 residues. The germline V gene has CDR1 SGHAT and CDR2 FQNNGV. CDR3 loop: CASSPGLTESITEQFF. CDR3 DNA: TGTGCCAGCAGCCCCGGCCTCACCGAGAGTATAACTGAGCAGTTCTTC. Combining the CDR3 with reference TRBV11-2 and TRBJ2-1 gives the whole variable domain EAGVAQSPRYKIIEKRQSVAFWCNPISGHATLYWYQQILGQGPKLLIQFQNNGVVDDSQLPKDRFSAERLKGVDSTLKIQPAKLEDSAVYLCASSPGLTESITEQFFGPGTRLTVL.

This clonotype was seen repeatedly, ten times or more. This chain connects TRBV2 to TRBJ2-5; no firm D call. The CDR3 length is 13 residues. Trimming removed 5 bases from V and 1 base from J, with 8 bases in between. Germline V gene lookup returns CDR1 SNHLY and CDR2 FYNNEI. This CDR3 reads CASSLYTQETQYF. The CDR3 region has the DNA TGTGCCAGCAGTTTGTACACCCAAGAGACCCAGTACTTC.

This clonotype showed up many times. The chain has TRBV30 and TRBJ1-3; 7 bases map to TRBD1. V shed 4 bases, J shed 2 bases, and the junction held 5 bases outside the gene matches. Germline-derived CDR1 and CDR2 are GTSNPN and SVGIG (reference sequence). This CDR3 has 14 amino acids. CDR3 sequence (DNA): TGTGCCTGGATCAGGGGGACCCCTGGAAACACCATATATTTT. Protein sequence: CAWIRGTPGNTIYF.

This clonotype was observed at least ten times. V gene TRBV7-6 combines with J gene TRBJ2-1; 9 bases match TRBD2. The CDR3 is made up of 18 amino acids. V trimming: 1 base; J trimming: 3 bases; junction bases outside the gene matches: 10. Germline lookup yields CDR1 SGHVS and CDR2 FNYEAQ. CDR3 amino acids: CASSLDSLVSGSYNEQFF. CDR3 in DNA: TGTGCCAGCAGCTTAGACTCCTTGGTTAGCGGGAGCTACAATGAGCAGTTCTTC.

This rearrangement joins TRBV29-1 to TRBJ1-1; a possible D gene is TRBD1 (5 bases). The CDR3 length is 11 residues. Per germline, CDR1 SQVTM and CDR2 ANQGSEA. Trimming took off 7 bases at V and 6 bases at J, with 12 bases between the two ends. CDR3: CSGDLLAEAFF. The DNA of the CDR3 is TGCAGCGGGGACCTGCTAGCTGAAGCTTTCTTT.

At least ten counts were recorded for this clonotype. V usage is TRBV6-5 and J usage is TRBJ1-2; perhaps TRBD1 as D (5 bases). The CDR3 has 14 amino acids. Between the trimmed V and J ends, which lost 1 base and 3 bases, there was a span of 9 bases. Per the germline V gene, CDR1 is MNHEY and CDR2 is SVGAGI. CDR3 DNA sequence: TGTGCCAGCAGTTACTTGGACACAGACTATGGCTACACCTTC. Translated: CASSYLDTDYGYTF.

Concerning this clonotype itself: Germline is not matched at one junction end, which may reflect a read error. This chain links TRBV10-3 with TRBJ1-5, with no clear D. Looked up from germline, CDR1 is ENHRY and CDR2 is SYGVKD. The CDR3 is 15 amino acids. This CDR3 reads CAIGEAPIGNQPQHF. CDR3 bases: TGTGCCATCGGTGAGGCCCCTATAGGTAATCAGCCCCAGCATTTT.

The chain employs TRBV6-2 or TRBV6-3 and TRBJ2-3, with D tentatively TRBD2 (5 bases). This CDR3 is built from 12 residues. Germline V gives CDR1 MNHEY, CDR2 SVGEGT. Trimming took 5 bases from V and 11 from J, leaving 14 bases between them. The CDR3 coding sequence is TGTGCCAGCAGTGAGGCGGAGCGGAGGCAGTATTTT. This encodes CASSEAERRQYF.

The rearrangement links TRBV19 to TRBJ2-1; D might be TRBD1 (5 bases). CDR1 and CDR2 (germline): LNHDA, SQIVND (reference sequence). V gave up 0 bases and J gave up 8 bases, with 5 bases separating them. The CDR3 length is 12 residues. The CDR3 reads CASSIEGHEQFF. CDR3 bases: TGTGCCAGTAGTATAGAGGGGCATGAGCAGTTCTTC.

Remarks on this clonotype: The junction and the germline gene differ at one end; a read error may be behind it. The chain links TRBV10-3 to TRBJ2-7, with D perhaps TRBD2 (7 bases). The CDR3 runs 14 residues. Germline-derived CDR1 and CDR2 are ENHRY and SYGVKD. CDR3 DNA sequence: TGTGCCGTCAGTGAGGGGGAGGGATCCTACGAGCAGTACTTC. It encodes CAVSEGEGSYEQYF.

There are a few counts of this clonotype. This sequence joins TRBV5-6 and TRBJ1-6, with TRBD1 as a possible D gene (6 bases). Germline values: CDR1 SGHDT, CDR2 YYEEEE. Trimming removed 2 bases from V and 7 bases from J, with 13 bases in between. The CDR3 is 15 residues long. This CDR3 reads CASSLQGIPNSPLHF. The CDR3 DNA is TGTGCCAGCAGCTTACAGGGTATCCCAAATTCACCCCTCCACTTT.

Ten or more counts support this clonotype. V is TRBV2 and J is TRBJ1-2; 8 bases agree with TRBD1. Germline trimming cut 10 bases from V and 4 bases from J; bases unmatched to any gene: 14. Per the germline V gene, CDR1 is SNHLY and CDR2 is FYNNEI. This CDR3 region has 15 residues. This chain's CDR3 is CANQTWGQESYGYTF. The CDR3 DNA reads as TGTGCCAACCAAACCTGGGGACAGGAGTCCTATGGCTACACCTTC. The full variable domain, rest sourced from reference TRBV2 and TRBJ1-2, is EPEVTQTPSHQVTQMGQEVILRCVPISNHLYFYWYRQILGQKVEFLVSFYNNEISEKSEIFDDQFSVERPDGSNFTLKIRSTKLEDSAMYFCANQTWGQESYGYTFGSGTRLTVV.

This clonotype was counted many times. The chain is built from TRBV7-8 and TRBJ2-1, with TRBD1 identical over 7 bases. The germline V gene encodes CDR1 SGHVS and CDR2 FQNEAQ. The CDR3 is 13 amino acids. V lost 7 bases, J lost 10 bases, and 10 bases stayed unmatched. The DNA for the CDR3 is TGTGCCAGCACCGGGACAGAGAAAAGAGAGCAGTTCTTC. Its protein product is CASTGTEKREQFF.

V gene TRBV24-1 combines with J gene TRBJ2-3, with 12 bases fitting TRBD1. V shed 10 bases, J shed 4 bases, and the junction held 2 bases outside the gene matches. In germline, CDR1 is KGHDR, CDR2 SFDVKD. The CDR3 covers 13 residues. The CDR3 reads CATGTGGADTQYF. CDR3 nucleotides: TGTGCCACTGGGACAGGGGGCGCAGATACGCAGTATTTT.

This clonotype was detected a few times. The chain recombines TRBV13 with TRBJ2-7; 14 nucleotides line up with TRBD2. From germline, CDR1 is PRHDT and CDR2 FYEKMQ (reference sequence). The CDR3 runs 15 residues. V gave up 6 bases and J gave up 6 bases; unmatched junction bases: 7. The CDR3: CASSTGLAGGSEQYF. CDR3 coding DNA: TGTGCCAGCAGTACCGGACTAGCGGGAGGATCCGAGCAGTACTTC.

This clonotype occurred many times. This chain links TRBV10-3 with TRBJ2-7; D gene ambiguous. CDR3 length equals 12 residues. V was pared by 4 bases and J by 2 bases, with 6 bases between. CDR1 is ENHRY and CDR2 is SYGVKD in the germline V gene. CDR3 sequence (DNA): TGTGCCATCAGTGGGCAACCCTACGAGCAGTACTTC. Translating gives CAISGQPYEQYF.

Ten or more counts support this clonotype. The CDR3 DNA reads as TGTGCCAGCACCCCTACAGCCATCTATGGCTACACCTTC. Translation gives CASTPTAIYGYTF. The V call is TRBV7-9, the J call TRBJ1-2; D call uncertain. This CDR3 contains 13 residues. The V gene's germline CDR1 is SEHNR and CDR2 FQNEAQ (reference sequence). V was pared by 7 bases and J by 4 bases, with 13 bases between.

The chain carries TRBV4-1 and TRBJ2-3; TRBD1 agrees at 10 bases. V shed 0 bases, J shed 2 bases, and the junction held 2 bases outside the gene matches. Germline loops: CDR1 MGHRA, CDR2 YSYEKL. There are 16 residues in the CDR3. CDR3 sequence reads: CASSQETGGYTDTQYF. The CDR3 DNA reads as TGCGCCAGCAGCCAAGAGACAGGGGGCTACACAGATACGCAGTATTTT.

Comments on this clonotype: A much larger clone lies one base from this, so it may be a read error. The rearrangement uses TRBV11-1 and TRBJ1-1; tentatively, D is TRBD1 (5 bases). Germline-derived CDR1 and CDR2 are SGHAT and FQDESV (reference sequence). CDR3 length: 15 amino acids. In nucleotides, the CDR3 is TGTGCCAGCAGCTTAGGTCTCTACAGGAACACTGGAGCTTTCTTT. Residues: CASSLGLYRNTGAFF.

This clonotype showed up many times. This chain uses TRBV11-2 with TRBJ2-3; D not resolved. Looked up from germline, CDR1 is SGHAT and CDR2 is FQNNGV. The CDR3 spans 13 residues. Trimming pared 5 bases from V and 2 bases from J, leaving 8 bases between. The CDR3 DNA sequence: TGTGCCAGCAGCACAGACAACACAGATACGCAGTATTTT. Residues: CASSTDNTDTQYF.